This TCR beta chain was found in a study of CD8 T cells in Susac syndrome. Healthy donors were controls matched for age and sex. Study-wide results and limits: The study conceded that its TCR sequencing and HLA analysis involved relatively few individuals.

Comment on this clonotype: The antigen is not known.

The CDR3 contains 14 residues. The germline V and J ends were trimmed by 0 bases and 7 bases, with 12 bases remaining between them. Per the germline V gene, CDR1 is GTSNPN and CDR2 is SVGIG (reference sequence). An input of roughly 0.45 to 1 ug of RNA was subjected to reverse transcription using random hexamers. The authors amplified TCR beta CDR3 across 54 Vbeta and 13 Jbeta using immunoSEQ multiplex PCR. A single record per CDR3 protein comes from TCRdb applying MiXCR to the immunoSEQ multiplex PCR reads. Here the sample spans 70,000 to 100,000 distinct CDR3 sequences, 90% to 95% being singletons. The chain couples TRBV30 to TRBJ1-4, with a possible D match to TRBD1 (5 bases). This TCR was recovered from a human donor in good health. The sequenced sample was CD8+ T cells from PBMCs. CDR3: CAWSVGVGVEKLFF. The CDR3 DNA reads TGTGCCTGGAGTGTAGGGGTGGGGGTTGAAAAACTGTTTTTT.